A single T cell receptor (beta chain) is shown here with its context. This entry is derived from a study of blood T cell repertoires in COVID-19. As for the study in general: Sites across the United States, Italy and Spain contributed samples from acute and convalescent COVID-19. In each case, the material was cDNA or gDNA derived from T cells, B-cell-depleted T cells, or PBMCs.

Germline V gene sequence: CDR1 SGHTA, CDR2 FQGNSA. The J segment lost 6 bases and the V segment lost 5 bases, leaving 6 bases of the junction unmatched. CDR3 length: 14 amino acids. In the original analysis: How many nucleated cells were present was estimated from reference gene primer amplification. This table comes from immunoSEQ multiplex PCR, and its TCRdb copy is limited to in-frame clones, with some not included. D and trimming come from the DNA, and the V and J calls and clone size come from that table. This table holds some 490,000 clones, around 85% found once. The sample consisted of peripheral blood. This sequence was found in a human donor in a cohort sampled during active COVID-19. The chain joins TRBV7-2 to TRBJ2-2; 7 bases map to TRBD1. The CDR3 sequence: CASSPRQGPGELFF. The CDR3, as DNA: TGTGCCAGCAGCCCCAGACAGGGACCCGGGGAGCTGTTTTTT.